This entry lists 13 T cell receptor beta chains sequenced from one sample in a study of identical twins. TCRdb re-called the 5' RACE reads through MiXCR, storing one row per CDR3 protein. This repertoire shows fewer than 550,000 distinct CDR3 sequences, 15% found once; its top ten account for around 0.48%. These same records also appear under a second study, on yellow fever vaccine responses in identical twins.

The sequenced material came from CD4+ T cells sorted from blood. The receptors were sampled from a woman aged 18-29 years in good health.

Only a few counts were recorded for this clonotype. The gene calls are TRBV24-1 and TRBJ1-3, with unresolved D. Trimming removed 2 bases from V and 2 bases from J, with 3 bases in between. This CDR3 is built from 13 residues. The germline gives CDR1 KGHDR, CDR2 SFDVKD. In DNA, the CDR3 is TGTGCCACCAGTGATTGGGCTGGAAACACCATATATTTT. Protein: CATSDWAGNTIYF.

The CDR3 nucleotides read TGCGCCAGCAGAGAACGGCCGAGTAATTCACCCCTCCACTTT. Translating it yields CASRERPSNSPLHF. The rearrangement joins TRBV5-1 to TRBJ1-6; no clear D. The CDR3 contains 14 residues. V dropped 5 bases and J dropped 6 bases, with 12 bases sitting between them. The germline CDR1 and CDR2 sequences are SGHRS and YFSETQ.

The genes are TRBV10-3 and TRBJ2-2; 8 nucleotides line up with TRBD1. The germline V gene has CDR1 ENHRY and CDR2 SYGVKD. The V segment lost 7 bases and the J segment 4 bases; nucleotides outside the gene matches: 5. The CDR3 extends over 14 amino acids. The CDR3 bases are TGTGCCATCAAGACAGGGGAGGTCACCGGGGAGCTGTTTTTT. This encodes CAIKTGEVTGELFF.

The sample holds a few counts of this clonotype. The chain couples TRBV5-1 to TRBJ2-2, with 8 bases that match TRBD1. After removal of 4 bases from V and 6 bases from J, the junction contained 11 bases not matched to a gene. Germline V gives CDR1 SGHRS, CDR2 YFSETQ. The CDR3 spans 16 residues. CDR3 sequence reads: CASSPTGQAGAGELFF. CDR3 DNA: TGCGCCAGCAGCCCTACGGGACAGGCCGGTGCCGGGGAGCTGTTTTTT.

The chain uses TRBV28 and TRBJ2-1; D is possibly TRBD1 (6 bases). The V gene lost 6 bases and the J gene lost 4 bases, with 16 bases spanning the gap. Germline values: CDR1 MDHEN, CDR2 SYDVKM. The length of the CDR3 is 15 residues. The CDR3 loop is CASRPPRTGYNEQFF. In DNA form, the CDR3 reads TGTGCCAGCAGGCCGCCCCGAACAGGGTACAATGAGCAGTTCTTC.

This clonotype came up a few times. The genes are TRBV29-1 and TRBJ1-1, with D perhaps TRBD1 (6 bases). Germline V gene data show CDR1 as SQVTM and CDR2 as ANQGSEA. The ends were cut back, 6 bases at V and 1 base at J, with 12 bases in the middle. The CDR3 is 13 residues long. The CDR3, as DNA: TGCAGCGTAACGGGACACCAGAACACTGAAGCTTTCTTT. Protein: CSVTGHQNTEAFF. The whole variable domain, remainder taken from reference TRBV29-1 and TRBJ1-1, is SAVISQKPSRDICQRGTSLTIQCQVDSQVTMMFWYRQQPGQSLTLIATANQGSEATYESGFVIDKFPISRPNLTFSTLTVSNMSPEDSSIYLCSVTGHQNTEAFFGQGTRLTVV.

This clonotype was picked up a small number of times. The gene calls are TRBV24-1 and TRBJ2-2; 8 bases match TRBD1. J lost 8 bases, V lost 1 base, and 8 bases had no gene match. Germline V gene sequence: CDR1 KGHDR, CDR2 SFDVKD. CDR3 length equals 16 residues. CDR3 loop: CATSDFGQGTSGELFF. CDR3 nucleotide sequence: TGTGCCACCAGTGATTTTGGACAGGGCACATCGGGGGAGCTGTTTTTT.

This clonotype showed up many times. J is TRBJ2-3 and V is TRBV5-1, with a weak D call TRBD2 (6 bases). Germline CDR1 and CDR2: SGHRS and YFSETQ. The CDR3 totals 14 residues. V was cut by 5 bases and J by 0 bases, with 10 bases left in between. The CDR3: CASRSGTSTDTQYF. CDR3 in DNA: TGCGCCAGCAGGTCCGGGACTAGCACAGATACGCAGTATTTT.

This clonotype was counted between two and nine times. The chain links TRBV7-9 to TRBJ2-7; no clear D. The CDR3 has 15 residues. Trimming stripped 5 bases from V and 3 bases from J, with 17 bases between. Germline V lookup: CDR1 SEHNR, CDR2 FQNEAQ (reference sequence). CDR3 bases: TGTGCCAGCAGCGCGGCACCTGTGGGTAGCTACGAGCAGTACGTC. Encoded protein: CASSAAPVGSYEQYV.

This clonotype turned up a few times. This chain joins TRBV20-1 and TRBJ1-1; D not certain. This CDR3 is built from 14 residues. Trimming stripped 0 bases from V and 1 base from J, with 9 bases between. Germline lookup yields CDR1 DFQATT and CDR2 SNEGSKA (reference sequence). DNA for the CDR3: TGCAGTGCTAGAGAATTGGGTTGGAACACTGAAGCTTTCTTT. It is translated as CSARELGWNTEAFF.

This chain connects TRBV2 to TRBJ1-2, with D possibly matching TRBD1 (5 bases). Trimming removed 2 bases at V and 14 bases at J, with 15 bases between. The CDR3 is 12 amino acids. Germline lookup yields CDR1 SNHLY and CDR2 FYNNEI. In nucleotides, the CDR3 is TGTGCCAGCAGTGAAATAACCGGGACCCAGACCTTC. Encoded protein: CASSEITGTQTF.

This clonotype was found a few times. This sequence joins TRBV27 and TRBJ2-7, with no clear D. Trimming removed 2 bases at V and 7 bases at J, with 12 bases between. Germline V gene lookup returns CDR1 MNHEY and CDR2 SMNVEV (reference sequence). The CDR3 has 13 residues. In DNA form, the CDR3 reads TGTGCCAGCAGTTTACGTGACCGTGCGGAGCAGTACTTC. It codes for CASSLRDRAEQYF.

V usage is TRBV7-8 and J usage is TRBJ2-3; 7 nucleotides agree with TRBD2. This CDR3 spans 17 amino acids. Germline CDR1 and CDR2: SGHVS and FQNEAQ. Losses at the gene ends were 5 bases for V and 2 bases for J; bases not matched to a gene: 13. The CDR3 is CASSLNGLAGVTDTQYF. In DNA form, the CDR3 reads TGTGCCAGCAGCCTTAACGGACTCGCGGGAGTCACAGATACGCAGTATTTT.